The 18 T cell receptor beta chains reported below all come from one sample, sequenced in a study of blood T cell repertoires in COVID-19. Libraries were prepared by immunoSEQ multiplex PCR; TCRdb keeps only in-frame clonotypes and omits some of them. The sample holds fewer than 250,000 clones; around 82% are singletons and the top ten take roughly 2.8%. Material: peripheral blood. The receptors stem from a man between 50 and 59 years old with active or convalescent COVID-19.

This clone has more than one count but fewer than ten. This sequence joins TRBV18 and TRBJ1-2, with D uncertain. Germline values: CDR1 KGHSH, CDR2 LQKENI. The germline V and J ends were trimmed by 3 bases and 1 base, with 6 bases remaining between them. The CDR3 runs 13 residues. The CDR3 DNA reads TGTGCCAGCTCACCCCCCAATAACTATGGCTACACCTTC. It yields the protein CASSPPNNYGYTF.

The chain joins TRBV9 to TRBJ2-7; 13 bases agree with TRBD2. Germline trimming cut 0 bases from V and 1 base from J; bases unmatched to any gene: 1. From germline, CDR1 is SGDLS and CDR2 YYNGEE. CDR3 length: 16 amino acids. The CDR3 DNA follows: TGTGCCAGCAGCGTAGGACTAGCGGGGGGTTCCTACGAGCAGTACTTC. Translated: CASSVGLAGGSYEQYF. Based on the CDR3 plus reference TRBV9 and TRBJ2-7, the full variable domain is DSGVTQTPKHLITATGQRVTLRCSPRSGDLSVYWYQQSLDQGLQFLIQYYNGEERAKGNILERFSAQQFPDLHSELNLSSLELGDSALYFCASSVGLAGGSYEQYFGPGTRLTVT.

The genes are TRBV5-1 and TRBJ2-3, with 8 bases identical to TRBD1. Germline CDR1 SGHRS, CDR2 YFSETQ. The CDR3 spans 14 residues. V was clipped by 3 bases and J by 8 bases; unmatched bases: 8. The CDR3 nucleotides are TGCGCCAGCAGCTACCGGACAGGGATTTCTACGCAGTATTTT. Translation gives CASSYRTGISTQYF. Variable domain in full (rest from reference TRBV5-1 and TRBJ2-3): KAGVTQTPRYLIKTRGQQVTLSCSPISGHRSVSWYQQTPGQGLQFLFEYFSETQRNKGNFPGRFSGRQFSNSRSEMNVSTLELGDSALYLCASSYRTGISTQYFGPGTRLTVL.

This clone came up a few times. CDR3 coding DNA: TGCGCCAGCAGCTTTGCGAACAGGGGGCTTGTGGAGACCCAGTACTTC. Residues: CASSFANRGLVETQYF. The chain has TRBV5-1 and TRBJ2-5, with TRBD1 identical over 9 bases. The CDR3 runs to 16 residues. CDR1 is SGHRS and CDR2 is YFSETQ in the germline V gene. The trim removed 2 bases at V and 5 bases at J, leaving 10 bases unmatched.

This clone has at least ten counts. The chain links TRBV6-6 to TRBJ1-4, with TRBD1 as a possible D gene (6 bases). CDR1 and CDR2 from the germline V gene are MNHNY and SVGAGI (reference sequence). The CDR3 runs to 16 residues. V shed 2 bases and J shed 3 bases, with 13 bases lying between them. In DNA form, the CDR3 reads TGTGCCAGCAGTTACCTAGGCCCAGGGGCTAATGAAAAACTGTTTTTT. It codes for CASSYLGPGANEKLFF.

CDR3 residues: CASSLGGDWVNTEAFF. Written as DNA, the CDR3 is TGTGCCAGCAGCTTAGGGGGGGACTGGGTGAACACTGAAGCTTTCTTT. The V and J genes are TRBV7-9 and TRBJ1-1; tentatively, D is TRBD1 (5 bases). CDR1 and CDR2 from the germline V gene are SEHNR and FQNEAQ (reference sequence). V lost 1 base to trimming and J lost 0 bases, with 12 bases between them. This CDR3 has 16 residues.

The chain uses TRBV19 and TRBJ1-4, with 7 bases fitting TRBD1. V gave up 9 bases and J gave up 4 bases; unmatched junction bases: 8. The CDR3 is 14 residues long. In germline, CDR1 is LNHDA, CDR2 SQIVND (reference sequence). The CDR3, as DNA: TGTGCCAGCCGTACGACAGGGTTTAATGAAAAACTGTTTTTT. Translation: CASRTTGFNEKLFF. The full variable domain, rest sourced from reference TRBV19 and TRBJ1-4, is DGGITQSPKYLFRKEGQNVTLSCEQNLNHDAMYWYRQDPGQGLRLIYYSQIVNDFQKGDIAEGYSVSREKKESFPLTVTSAQKNPTAFYLCASRTTGFNEKLFFGSGTQLSVL.

This chain joins TRBV7-2 and TRBJ2-7; no reliable D call. The V end was cut by 5 bases, the J end by 9 bases, with 11 bases between. Germline V gives CDR1 SGHTA, CDR2 FQGNSA. There are 11 residues in the CDR3. CDR3 DNA: TGTGCCAGCAGCCCTAGTTCGGTGCAGTACTTC. Protein sequence: CASSPSSVQYF.

The chain recombines TRBV29-1 with TRBJ1-2; tentative D call: TRBD1 (6 bases). The germline gives CDR1 SQVTM, CDR2 ANQGSEA. The CDR3 runs 13 residues. Between the trimmed V and J ends, which lost 3 bases and 5 bases, there was a span of 13 bases. The CDR3 region is CSVDGGARYGYTF. DNA for the CDR3: TGCAGCGTTGATGGGGGGGCGAGGTATGGCTACACCTTC.

Written as DNA, the CDR3 is TGTGCCAGCAGGCACAGGGTAGAGGACTATGGCTACACCTTC. Encoded protein: CASRHRVEDYGYTF. This rearrangement joins TRBV27 to TRBJ1-2; TRBD1 is a possible D gene (6 bases). Germline CDR1 reads MNHEY; CDR2 reads SMNVEV (reference sequence). The CDR3 runs 14 residues. Trimming stripped 6 bases from V and 3 bases from J, with 14 bases between.

The chain joins TRBV30 to TRBJ1-2, with D perhaps TRBD1 (6 bases). This CDR3 spans 13 amino acids. Germline V lookup: CDR1 GTSNPN, CDR2 SVGIG (reference sequence). V shed 4 bases and J shed 4 bases, with 13 bases lying between them. DNA for the CDR3: TGTGCCTGGACCCAGGGGTCCCCCTATGGCTACACCTTC. As protein: CAWTQGSPYGYTF.

This clone was detected only once. V is TRBV12-3 or TRBV12-4 and J is TRBJ1-2; the D is unclear. Trimming removed 6 bases from V and 7 bases from J, with 15 bases in between. This CDR3 has 13 residues. CDR3 sequence reads: CASSRSGLAGYTF. In DNA, the CDR3 is TGTGCCAGCAGCCGGTCGGGGTTAGCTGGCTACACCTTC.

In this sample, this clone turned up once. The chain has TRBV28 and TRBJ2-7; 10 bases align to TRBD2. There are 13 residues in the CDR3. Germline CDR1 reads MDHEN; CDR2 reads SYDVKM. V trimming: 1 base; J trimming: 13 bases; junction bases outside the gene matches: 7. As DNA, the CDR3 is TGTGCCAGCAGTTTATCCGGACTAGCGGCAGGTTACTTC. It specifies CASSLSGLAAGYF.

The chain recombines TRBV21-1 with TRBJ2-7; TRBD2, the table's D call, was not compared with the DNA. TRBV21-1 represents a pseudogene. This CDR3 is 17 amino acids long. Here the CDR3 DNA reads TGTGCCAGCAGCAAGCGCATCGAAGTTGAGAGGTCCTACGAGCAGTACTTC. Its translation: CASSKRIEVERSYEQYF.

The V gene is TRBV5-6, the J gene TRBJ1-2; D gene uncertain. V was cut by 4 bases and J by 0 bases, with 13 bases left in between. The germline CDR1 and CDR2 sequences are SGHDT and YYEEEE. This CDR3 has 15 amino acids. The CDR3 DNA reads as TGTGCCAGCAGCATGGAACAGTCTTCTAACTATGGCTACACCTTC. This translates into CASSMEQSSNYGYTF. Combining the CDR3 with reference TRBV5-6 and TRBJ1-2 gives the whole variable domain DAGVTQSPTHLIKTRGQQVTLRCSPKSGHDTVSWYQQALGQGPQFIFQYYEEEERQRGNFPDRFSGHQFPNYSSELNVNALLLGDSALYLCASSMEQSSNYGYTFGSGTRLTVV.

V and J are TRBV5-5 and TRBJ2-6; D remains unclear. The V gene lost 2 bases and the J gene lost 2 bases, with 8 bases spanning the gap. The CDR3 extends over 15 amino acids. Germline V gene sequence: CDR1 SGHKS, CDR2 YYEKEE (reference sequence). In DNA, the CDR3 is TGTGCCAGCAGCTTATCTGAGGCTGGGGCCAACGTCCTGACTTTC. This translates into CASSLSEAGANVLTF. The entire variable domain, with the rest obtained from reference TRBV5-5 and TRBJ2-6, is as follows: DAGVTQSPTHLIKTRGQQVTLRCSPISGHKSVSWYQQVLGQGPQFIFQYYEKEERGRGNFPDRFSARQFPNYSSELNVNALLLGDSALYLCASSLSEAGANVLTFGAGSRLTVL.

The V and J genes are TRBV6-5 and TRBJ1-2; TRBD1 might be the D (5 bases). Trimming took 2 bases from V and 3 from J, leaving 10 bases between them. This CDR3 is built from 14 residues. Germline lookup yields CDR1 MNHEY and CDR2 SVGAGI. The CDR3 loop is CASSYRGMDYGYTF. The CDR3 region has the DNA TGTGCCAGCAGTTACCGGGGGATGGACTATGGCTACACCTTC.

The chain uses TRBV9 and TRBJ1-1, with 8 bases aligning to TRBD1. Germline trimming cut 4 bases from V and 7 bases from J; bases unmatched to any gene: 9. The CDR3 consists of 14 residues. CDR1 and CDR2 from the germline V gene are SGDLS and YYNGEE. CDR3 in DNA: TGTGCCAGCAGCACCGGACAGGGCGTGGATGAAGCTTTCTTT. Amino acids: CASSTGQGVDEAFF.